The 32 T cell receptor beta chains presented below share a single source sample, sequenced in a study of cytomegalovirus exposure and HLA in healthy donors. PCR amplification relied on 60 Vbeta primers (plus 13 Jbeta primers). Assay used: immunoSEQ multiplex PCR; TCRdb lists only in-frame clones, some missing. The table includes 110,000 to 150,000 clones, around 70% detected once. The sample comprised PBMCs. The receptor set was obtained from a man aged 40-50 years in good health and CMV-seronegative.

Comments on this clone: A read error may produce the germline difference seen at one junction end. This sequence joins TRBV5-1 and TRBJ1-2; no reliable D call. This CDR3 has 14 amino acids. Looked up from germline, CDR1 is SGHRS and CDR2 is YFSETQ. In DNA, the CDR3 is TGCGCCAGCAGCTTGGATCCGCAGAACTATGGCTACATCTTC. The encoded protein is CASSLDPQNYGYIF.

A word on this clone: One end of the junction is discordant with germline, which a read error may explain. This chain uses TRBV6-1 with TRBJ1-5; D ambiguous. Germline V gene lookup returns CDR1 MNHNS and CDR2 SASEGT. CDR3 length: 13 residues. For the CDR3, the DNA is TGTGCCAGCAGGATCGGTGACAATCAGCCCCAGAATTTT. Its protein product is CASRIGDNQPQNF.

This clone occurred a few times. The J gene is TRBJ1-5, the V gene TRBV2, with 10 bases identical to TRBD1. J gave up 6 bases and V 7 bases, and 9 bases lay outside the gene matches. CDR3 length equals 15 residues. Germline V lookup: CDR1 SNHLY, CDR2 FYNNEI. The CDR3 reads CASTLDRGGGQPQHF. The DNA for the CDR3 is TGTGCCAGCACCCTGGACAGGGGGGGAGGTCAGCCCCAGCATTTT.

This clone was recorded a few times. This chain joins TRBV5-1 and TRBJ1-1; D might be TRBD1 (6 bases). Germline CDR1 and CDR2: SGHRS and YFSETQ. This CDR3 is 15 amino acids long. V lost 1 base and J lost 2, with 12 bases in between. The CDR3 DNA is TGCGCCAGCAGCTTGTCGGCAGGGGAAAACACTGAAGCTTTCTTT. Amino acids: CASSLSAGENTEAFF. Full variable domain (rest looked up from reference TRBV5-1 and TRBJ1-1): KAGVTQTPRYLIKTRGQQVTLSCSPISGHRSVSWYQQTPGQGLQFLFEYFSETQRNKGNFPGRFSGRQFSNSRSEMNVSTLELGDSALYLCASSLSAGENTEAFFGQGTRLTVV.

The chain recombines TRBV5-6 with TRBJ2-7; tentatively, D is TRBD1 (6 bases). Germline assignment: CDR1 SGHDT and CDR2 YYEEEE. V gave up 0 bases and J gave up 6 bases, with 16 bases separating them. This CDR3 is 15 amino acids long. CDR3 residues: CASSLGGLTGREQYF. The CDR3 DNA reads TGTGCCAGCAGCTTGGGAGGGCTTACAGGGCGCGAGCAGTACTTC. The full variable domain, rest sourced from reference TRBV5-6 and TRBJ2-7, is DAGVTQSPTHLIKTRGQQVTLRCSPKSGHDTVSWYQQALGQGPQFIFQYYEEEERQRGNFPDRFSGHQFPNYSSELNVNALLLGDSALYLCASSLGGLTGREQYFGPGTRLTVT.

This rearrangement joins TRBV7-8 to TRBJ2-7; 10 nucleotides line up with TRBD2. Looked up from germline, CDR1 is SGHVS and CDR2 is FQNEAQ. The CDR3 covers 16 residues. V lost 2 bases and J lost 3; bases outside the gene matches: 7. The CDR3 DNA reads as TGTGCCAGCAGCTTAAGGGAGCGGGGGGGCCTCTACGAGCAGTACTTC. This codes for CASSLRERGGLYEQYF. Together with reference TRBV7-8 and TRBJ2-7, the CDR3 gives the full variable domain: GAGVSQSPRYKVAKRGQDVALRCDPISGHVSLFWYQQALGQGPEFLTYFQNEAQLDKSGLPSDRFFAERPEGSVSTLKIQRTQQEDSAVYLCASSLRERGGLYEQYFGPGTRLTVT.

The chain combines TRBV9 with TRBJ2-5; no firm D call. The germline V gene encodes CDR1 SGDLS and CDR2 YYNGEE. The CDR3 totals 14 residues. Trimming removed 2 bases from V and 0 bases from J, with 8 bases in between. The CDR3 nucleotides read TGTGCCAGCAGCGTCAGTACGTACCAAGAGACCCAGTACTTC. Translation: CASSVSTYQETQYF.

This clone was detected only once. The V gene is TRBV7-2, the J gene TRBJ2-7, with a tentative D call TRBD2 (5 bases). Germline V lookup: CDR1 SGHTA, CDR2 FQGNSA. Trimming stripped 5 bases from V and 3 bases from J, with 20 bases between. This CDR3 spans 16 amino acids. In DNA form, the CDR3 reads TGTGCCAGCAGCCTATACCCAGCAGGAGGTGGCTACGAGCAGTACTTC. Amino acids: CASSLYPAGGGYEQYF.

V usage is TRBV11-2 and J usage is TRBJ2-7; 7 bases map to TRBD1. J gave up 5 bases and V 4 bases, and 8 bases lay outside the gene matches. Germline V gives CDR1 SGHAT, CDR2 FQNNGV. The CDR3 consists of 14 residues. This chain's CDR3 is CASSSPTGVDEQYF. The CDR3 nucleotides are TGTGCCAGCAGCTCACCTACAGGGGTTGACGAGCAGTACTTC.

This sequence joins TRBV18 and TRBJ2-7, with 7 bases lining up with TRBD1. The CDR3 is 13 residues long. The junction had 4 bases not matched to a gene; V was cut back by 6 bases and J by 2 bases. Per the germline V gene, CDR1 is KGHSH and CDR2 is LQKENI. The CDR3 DNA follows: TGTGCCAGCTCGGGACAGATTCCCTACGAGCAGTACTTC. It translates to CASSGQIPYEQYF.

This clone showed up just once. The chain employs TRBV28 and TRBJ2-1; the match to TRBD2 covers 13 bases. This CDR3 is 15 amino acids long. Unmatched junction bases numbered 6, after V lost 8 bases and J lost 5 bases. Germline-derived CDR1 and CDR2 are MDHEN and SYDVKM. CDR3 nucleotide sequence: TGTGCCAGCGGACTAGCGGGAGTGGATGACAATGAGCAGTTCTTC. It yields the protein CASGLAGVDDNEQFF.

This clone was observed a handful of times. The chain uses TRBV7-6 and TRBJ1-1; 7 nucleotides align to TRBD1. The length of the CDR3 is 16 residues. The V segment lost 2 bases and the J segment 1 base; nucleotides outside the gene matches: 7. The germline gives CDR1 SGHVS, CDR2 FNYEAQ. The CDR3: CASSLSPAGGNTEAFF. In DNA form, the CDR3 reads TGTGCCAGCAGCTTAAGTCCGGCAGGGGGGAACACTGAAGCTTTCTTT.

This chain uses TRBV15 with TRBJ2-7, with D possibly matching TRBD1 (5 bases). CDR1 is LNHNV, CDR2 YYDKDF, per germline (reference sequence). The CDR3 is 18 residues long. V lost 0 bases and J lost 0, with 18 bases in between. This CDR3 is CATSRDLPQGPYSYEQYF. The CDR3 DNA reads TGTGCCACCAGCAGAGATCTCCCGCAGGGCCCCTACTCCTACGAGCAGTACTTC.

The table lists this clone with a few counts. The chain combines TRBV4-3 with TRBJ1-2; perhaps TRBD1 as D (6 bases). Germline V lookup: CDR1 LGHNA, CDR2 YSLEER. The CDR3 has 15 amino acids. V was clipped by 4 bases and J by 5 bases, with 17 bases between them. The CDR3: CASSPVGGGLYGYTF. The DNA of the CDR3 is TGCGCCAGCAGCCCGGTCGGGGGGGGCCTTTATGGCTACACCTTC.

V usage is TRBV6-5 and J usage is TRBJ2-7; D is uncertain. V lost 2 bases and J 5 bases, leaving 10 bases between the germline ends. Germline loops: CDR1 MNHEY, CDR2 SVGAGI. This CDR3 region has 13 residues. CDR3 residues: CASSYRLPDEQYF. The CDR3 coding sequence is TGTGCCAGCAGTTACAGACTCCCCGACGAGCAGTACTTC.

The CDR3 DNA is TGTGCCAGCAGCTCCGGGCCCCGCGGGGGAAAACTGTTTTTT. This encodes CASSSGPRGGKLFF. The genes are TRBV5-6 and TRBJ1-4, with D possibly TRBD1 on 5 matching bases. V lost 3 bases and J lost 10, with 16 bases in between. The CDR3 length is 14 residues. The germline gives CDR1 SGHDT, CDR2 YYEEEE.

The chain links TRBV5-5 to TRBJ2-7, with D possibly TRBD1 on 7 matching bases. The CDR3 is 14 amino acids. Trimming cost V 4 bases and J 2 bases, with 13 bases left between them. Germline CDR1 and CDR2: SGHKS and YYEKEE (reference sequence). CDR3 residues: CASSPEGAPYEQYF. CDR3 sequence (DNA): TGTGCCAGCAGCCCGGAGGGGGCCCCCTACGAGCAGTACTTC. The whole variable domain, remainder taken from reference TRBV5-5 and TRBJ2-7, is DAGVTQSPTHLIKTRGQQVTLRCSPISGHKSVSWYQQVLGQGPQFIFQYYEKEERGRGNFPDRFSARQFPNYSSELNVNALLLGDSALYLCASSPEGAPYEQYFGPGTRLTVT.

This clone has just a few counts. CDR3 sequence reads: CASSYSYGYEEETQYF. In DNA form, the CDR3 reads TGTGCCAGCAGTTACTCGTACGGATACGAGGAAGAGACCCAGTACTTC. The V and J genes are TRBV6-6 and TRBJ2-5; D is undetermined. Looked up from germline, CDR1 is MNHNY and CDR2 is SVGAGI (reference sequence). The germline V and J ends were trimmed by 0 bases and 3 bases, with 14 bases remaining between them. This CDR3 spans 16 amino acids.

V gene TRBV29-1 combines with J gene TRBJ2-1, with D unresolved. This CDR3 is built from 13 residues. CDR1 is SQVTM and CDR2 is ANQGSEA in the germline V gene. Between the trimmed V and J ends, which lost 7 bases and 0 bases, there was a span of 10 bases. The CDR3 is CSATIRSYNEQFF. The CDR3 DNA reads as TGCAGCGCTACCATACGCTCCTACAATGAGCAGTTCTTC.

This clone was seen more than once but under ten times. The rearrangement links TRBV15 to TRBJ2-1; 7 bases are a match to TRBD2. The CDR3 runs to 16 residues. Trimming cost V 1 base and J 6 bases; bases outside gene matches: 9. The germline gives CDR1 LNHNV, CDR2 YYDKDF (reference sequence). CDR3 amino acids: CATSRVPGGASNEQFF. In DNA, the CDR3 is TGTGCCACCAGCAGAGTGCCGGGAGGTGCGTCCAATGAGCAGTTCTTC.

The CDR3 region has the DNA TGTGCCAGCAGCTCCTCAGGGGCGAACACTGAAGCTTTCTTT. As protein: CASSSSGANTEAFF. The V gene is TRBV7-3, the J gene TRBJ1-1; tentatively, D is TRBD1 (6 bases). The germline V gene encodes CDR1 SGHTA and CDR2 FQGTGA. V shed 4 bases and J shed 1 base, with 10 bases lying between them. The CDR3 has 14 residues.

In its sample, this clone was seen once. The chain is built from TRBV5-6 and TRBJ2-1; D might be TRBD2 (6 bases). V lost 3 bases and J lost 5, with 18 bases in between. CDR3 length: 16 residues. Germline CDR1 reads SGHDT; CDR2 reads YYEEEE. CDR3 sequence (DNA): TGTGCCAGCAGCTCCAAACAATGGAGGGCTAACAATGAGCAGTTCTTC. Its protein product is CASSSKQWRANNEQFF.

V usage is TRBV7-8 and J usage is TRBJ1-2, with a weak D call TRBD1 (6 bases). Germline V lookup: CDR1 SGHVS, CDR2 FQNEAQ. CDR3 length: 16 amino acids. The V and J ends lost 7 bases and 1 base respectively, with 19 bases between them. In nucleotides, the CDR3 is TGTGCCAGCACCCCGAGCCGGACAGAGATTAACTATGGCTACACCTTC. Amino acids: CASTPSRTEINYGYTF.

This clone appeared a single time. The rearrangement uses TRBV5-1 and TRBJ2-7; D is possibly TRBD1 (5 bases). Trimming left V 0 bases short and J 3 bases short, with 16 bases between. This CDR3 has 16 amino acids. Germline values: CDR1 SGHRS, CDR2 YFSETQ. Here the CDR3 reads CASSLEPPGRIYEQYF. The CDR3 DNA is TGCGCCAGCAGCTTGGAACCGCCAGGGCGAATCTACGAGCAGTACTTC.

V gene TRBV5-8 combines with J gene TRBJ2-1, with a weak D call TRBD1 (5 bases). There are 15 residues in the CDR3. The V and J ends lost 5 bases and 0 bases respectively, with 12 bases between them. The germline gives CDR1 SGHTS, CDR2 YDEGEE. DNA for the CDR3: TGTGCCAGCAGGGTAGGACATGGCTCCTACAATGAGCAGTTCTTC. It is translated as CASRVGHGSYNEQFF.

This chain uses TRBV19 with TRBJ1-1, with a possible D match to TRBD1 (6 bases). The CDR3 contains 13 residues. The V gene lost 0 bases and the J gene lost 7 bases, with 9 bases spanning the gap. Germline V CDR1 and CDR2: LNHDA, SQIVND (reference sequence). CDR3 residues: CASSIDTGNEAFF. The CDR3 DNA reads TGTGCCAGTAGTATAGATACAGGGAATGAAGCTTTCTTT.

V gene TRBV7-2 combines with J gene TRBJ2-2; D is possibly TRBD2 (7 bases). The CDR3 sequence is 14 residues long. From germline, CDR1 is SGHTA and CDR2 FQGNSA. With 6 bases removed from V and 3 bases from J, the gap between germline ends came to 11 bases. CDR3 amino acids: CASRRGGYTGELFF. The CDR3 DNA reads as TGTGCCAGCAGGAGGGGGGGATACACCGGGGAGCTGTTTTTT.

In its sample, this clone was seen a few times. The gene calls are TRBV11-2 and TRBJ2-7; possibly TRBD2 for D (6 bases). Between the trimmed V and J ends, which lost 5 bases and 4 bases, there was a span of 15 bases. Germline CDR1 is SGHAT and CDR2 is FQNNGV. The CDR3 length is 14 residues. CDR3 in amino acids: CASSRARGFYEQYF. The CDR3 DNA follows: TGTGCCAGCAGCCGAGCGCGGGGATTTTACGAGCAGTACTTC.

The chain couples TRBV4-3 to TRBJ2-3; TRBD2 is a possible D gene (5 bases). Trimming removed 1 base at V and 0 bases at J, with 11 bases between. The CDR3 spans 16 residues. Germline CDR1 and CDR2: LGHNA and YSLEER. In DNA, the CDR3 is TGCGCCAGCAGCCAAGGAGGGCAGTACAGCACAGATACGCAGTATTTT. Amino acids: CASSQGGQYSTDTQYF.

This clone was observed a single time. V and J are TRBV5-6 and TRBJ2-1; the D gene is possibly TRBD2 (5 bases). From germline, CDR1 is SGHDT and CDR2 YYEEEE. Trimming cost V 4 bases and J 8 bases, with 13 bases left between them. This CDR3 spans 13 amino acids. The CDR3 region has the DNA TGTGCCAGCAGCACGAAACTAGTTTATGAGCAGTTCTTC. Translated, it gives CASSTKLVYEQFF. Using reference TRBV5-6 and TRBJ2-1 for the parts outside the CDR3, the full variable domain is DAGVTQSPTHLIKTRGQQVTLRCSPKSGHDTVSWYQQALGQGPQFIFQYYEEEERQRGNFPDRFSGHQFPNYSSELNVNALLLGDSALYLCASSTKLVYEQFFGPGTRLTVL.

This chain connects TRBV5-1 to TRBJ1-4, with D possibly TRBD1 on 5 matching bases. Germline-derived CDR1 and CDR2 are SGHRS and YFSETQ. The CDR3 runs to 16 residues. V gave up 0 bases and J gave up 1 base, with 10 bases separating them. The CDR3 region is CASSLGGWGTNEKLFF. CDR3 nucleotides: TGCGCCAGCAGCTTGGGGGGCTGGGGAACTAATGAAAAACTGTTTTTT.

CDR3 bases: TGTGCCAGCAGTTCCGGGACAGAAGAGACCCAGTACTTC. Its protein product is CASSSGTEETQYF. The chain links TRBV6-6 to TRBJ2-5; 7 nucleotides agree with TRBD1. Germline CDR1 is MNHNY and CDR2 is SVGAGI (reference sequence). V dropped 4 bases and J dropped 3; count of bases not matched to a gene: 2. The CDR3 loop spans 13 amino acids.